This T cell receptor (beta chain) was profiled in a study of cytotoxic CD8 clonotypes in ibrutinib-treated CLL. Looking at the study overall: Around 10 relapsed/refractory, roughly 16 treatment-naive; some 17 IGHV unmutated. Among the samples, the mean was about 260,000 productive templates and over 90,000 productive rearrangements.

TCRdb's copy holds only in-frame clones and misses some; the assay was immunoSEQ multiplex PCR. The sample includes about 140,000 clones, more than 70% of them seen just once. Points from the study as a whole: Progressing patients had sampling times that differed from those of sustained-remission patients.

The V segment lost 1 base and the J segment 5 bases; nucleotides outside the gene matches: 10. The CDR3 extends over 17 amino acids. Per germline, CDR1 MNHEY and CDR2 SMNVEV (reference sequence). As to this clone: Antigen unknown.

This receptor was obtained from a human donor with chronic lymphocytic leukemia. This specimen consisted of PBMCs, obtained after 36 months of ibrutinib treatment. The chain has TRBV27 and TRBJ2-2; 7 bases are shared with TRBD2. CDR3 sequence: CASSLYGERGDTGELFF. The CDR3, as DNA: TGTGCCAGCAGTTTATATGGGGAACGGGGGGATACCGGGGAGCTGTTTTTT.